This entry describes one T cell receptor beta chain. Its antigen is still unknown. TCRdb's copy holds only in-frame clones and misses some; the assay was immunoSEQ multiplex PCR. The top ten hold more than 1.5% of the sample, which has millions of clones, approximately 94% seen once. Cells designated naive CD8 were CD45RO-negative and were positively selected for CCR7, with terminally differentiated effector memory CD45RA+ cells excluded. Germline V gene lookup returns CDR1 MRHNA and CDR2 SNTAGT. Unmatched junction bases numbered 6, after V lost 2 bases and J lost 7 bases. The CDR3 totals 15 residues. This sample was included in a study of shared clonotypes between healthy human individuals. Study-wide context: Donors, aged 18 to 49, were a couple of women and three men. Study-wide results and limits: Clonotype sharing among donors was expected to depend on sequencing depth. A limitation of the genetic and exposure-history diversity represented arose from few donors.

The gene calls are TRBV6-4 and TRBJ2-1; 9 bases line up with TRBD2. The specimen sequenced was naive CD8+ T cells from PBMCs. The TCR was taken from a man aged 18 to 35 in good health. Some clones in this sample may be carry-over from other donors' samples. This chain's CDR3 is CASSDVTSGRNEQFF. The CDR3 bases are TGTGCCAGCAGTGACGTGACTAGCGGTCGGAATGAGCAGTTCTTC.